The sequence of this T cell receptor (beta chain) was determined in a study of shared clonotypes between healthy human individuals. Overall study results and limits: Generally, naive subsets (rather than memory subsets) showed larger estimated richness. Rarefaction analysis demonstrated incomplete sorted-subset sequencing notwithstanding large depth. Non-shared clonotypes had lower generation probabilities than clonotypes shared by all four sorted-subset donors.

Sequencing was performed with immunoSEQ multiplex PCR; in TCRdb, only in-frame clones are kept and a portion is missing. The data hold millions of clones, with about 95% observed a single time. About this clone: Its antigen is unknown.

The length of the CDR3 is 15 residues. CDR1 MNHEY and CDR2 SMNVEV come from the germline V gene (reference sequence). V dropped 2 bases and J dropped 6; count of bases not matched to a gene: 7. CD45RO-negative, CCR7-positively selected cells formed the naive CD8 fraction, excluding terminally differentiated effector memory CD45RA+ cells. Sequenced sample: naive CD8+ T cells sorted from blood. The chain links TRBV27 to TRBJ2-3, with 8 bases fitting TRBD2. This TCR was sampled from a man aged 18 to 30 in good health. The chain's CDR3 is CASSLKTGGRDTQYF. CDR3 bases: TGTGCCAGCAGTTTAAAAACGGGGGGGCGGGATACGCAGTATTTT.